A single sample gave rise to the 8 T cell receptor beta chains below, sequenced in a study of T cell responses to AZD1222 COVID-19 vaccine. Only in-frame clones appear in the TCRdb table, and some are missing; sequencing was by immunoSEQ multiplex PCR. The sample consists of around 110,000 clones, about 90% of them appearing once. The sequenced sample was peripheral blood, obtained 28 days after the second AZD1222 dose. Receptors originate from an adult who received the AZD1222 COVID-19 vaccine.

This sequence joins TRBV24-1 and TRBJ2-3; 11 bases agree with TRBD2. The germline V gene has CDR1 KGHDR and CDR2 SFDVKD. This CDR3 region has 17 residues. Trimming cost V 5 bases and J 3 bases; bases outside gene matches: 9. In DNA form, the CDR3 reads TGTGCCACCAGTGCCGTCGGGACTAGCGGAGGGACAGATACGCAGTATTTT. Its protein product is CATSAVGTSGGTDTQYF.

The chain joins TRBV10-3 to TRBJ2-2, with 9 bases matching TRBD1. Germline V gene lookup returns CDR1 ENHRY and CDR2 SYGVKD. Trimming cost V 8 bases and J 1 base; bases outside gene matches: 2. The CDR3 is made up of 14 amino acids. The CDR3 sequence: CAIQGQGNTGELFF. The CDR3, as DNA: TGTGCCATCCAGGGACAGGGGAACACCGGGGAGCTGTTTTTT.

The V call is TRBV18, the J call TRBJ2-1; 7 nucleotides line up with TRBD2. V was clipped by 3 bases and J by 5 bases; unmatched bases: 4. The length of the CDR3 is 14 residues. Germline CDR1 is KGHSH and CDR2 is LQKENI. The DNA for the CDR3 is TGTGCCAGCTCACCTGCTAGCGGCAACAATGAGCAGTTCTTC. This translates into CASSPASGNNEQFF.

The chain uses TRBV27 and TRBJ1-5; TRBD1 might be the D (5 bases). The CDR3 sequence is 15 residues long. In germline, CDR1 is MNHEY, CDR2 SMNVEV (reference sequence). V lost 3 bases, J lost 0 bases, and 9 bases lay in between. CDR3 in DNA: TGTGCCAGCAGTTTTGCCAGGGTTAGCAATCAGCCCCAGCATTTT. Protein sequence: CASSFARVSNQPQHF.

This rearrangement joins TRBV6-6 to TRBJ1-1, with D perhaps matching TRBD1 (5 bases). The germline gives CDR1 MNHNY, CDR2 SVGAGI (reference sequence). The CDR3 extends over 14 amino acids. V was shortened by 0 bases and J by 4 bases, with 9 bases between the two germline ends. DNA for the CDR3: TGTGCCAGCAGTTACTCGAAGGGGATCACTGAAGCTTTCTTT. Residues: CASSYSKGITEAFF.

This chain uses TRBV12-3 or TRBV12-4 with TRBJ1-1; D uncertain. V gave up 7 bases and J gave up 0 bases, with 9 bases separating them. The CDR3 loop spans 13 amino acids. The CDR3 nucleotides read TGTGCCAGCACCGAAGAGTTGAACACTGAAGCTTTCTTT. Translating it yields CASTEELNTEAFF.

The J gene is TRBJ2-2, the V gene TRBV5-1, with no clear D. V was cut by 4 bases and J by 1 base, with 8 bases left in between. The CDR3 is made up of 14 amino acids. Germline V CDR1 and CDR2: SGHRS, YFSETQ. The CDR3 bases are TGCGCCAGCAGCAACCCACAGAACACCGGGGAGCTGTTTTTT. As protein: CASSNPQNTGELFF.

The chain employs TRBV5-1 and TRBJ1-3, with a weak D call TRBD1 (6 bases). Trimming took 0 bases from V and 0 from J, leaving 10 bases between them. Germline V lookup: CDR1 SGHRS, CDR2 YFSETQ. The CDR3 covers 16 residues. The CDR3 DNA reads TGCGCCAGCAGCTTGGGTCACAGGGACTCTGGAAACACCATATATTTT. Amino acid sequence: CASSLGHRDSGNTIYF.